The sequence of this TCR beta chain was determined in a study of T cell changes during pregnancy in multiple sclerosis. Libraries were prepared by immunoSEQ multiplex PCR; TCRdb keeps only in-frame clonotypes and omits some of them. The sample records more than 60,000 clones, about 91% being singletons. The V segment lost 5 bases and the J segment 5 bases; nucleotides outside the gene matches: 6. CDR1 and CDR2 (germline): SGHTA, FQGNSA. The length of the CDR3 is 14 residues. The chain couples TRBV7-2 to TRBJ2-5; 9 nucleotides line up with TRBD1. The sequencing here drew on CD4+ T cells from peripheral blood mononuclear cells, taken in the third trimester of pregnancy. The sequence came from a female donor in good health, enrolled as a control in a pregnancy study. The CDR3 nucleotides read TGTGCCAGCAGCCGGGACAGGGAGGAGGAGACCCAGTACTTC. It specifies CASSRDREEETQYF.